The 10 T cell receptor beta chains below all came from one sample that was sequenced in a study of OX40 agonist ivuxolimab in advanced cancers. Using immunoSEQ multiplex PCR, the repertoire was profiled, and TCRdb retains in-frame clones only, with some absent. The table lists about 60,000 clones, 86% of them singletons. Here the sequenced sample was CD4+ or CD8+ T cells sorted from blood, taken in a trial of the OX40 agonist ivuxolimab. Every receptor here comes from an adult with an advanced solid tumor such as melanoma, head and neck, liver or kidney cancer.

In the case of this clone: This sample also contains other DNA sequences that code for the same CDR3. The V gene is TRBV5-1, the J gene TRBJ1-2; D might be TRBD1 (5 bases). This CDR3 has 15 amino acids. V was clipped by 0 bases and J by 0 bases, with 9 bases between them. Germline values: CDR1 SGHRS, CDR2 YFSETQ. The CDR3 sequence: CASSLGQTANYGYTF. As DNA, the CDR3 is TGCGCCAGCAGCTTGGGACAGACAGCTAACTATGGCTACACCTTC. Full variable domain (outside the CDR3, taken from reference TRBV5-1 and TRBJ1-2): KAGVTQTPRYLIKTRGQQVTLSCSPISGHRSVSWYQQTPGQGLQFLFEYFSETQRNKGNFPGRFSGRQFSNSRSEMNVSTLELGDSALYLCASSLGQTANYGYTFGSGTRLTVV.

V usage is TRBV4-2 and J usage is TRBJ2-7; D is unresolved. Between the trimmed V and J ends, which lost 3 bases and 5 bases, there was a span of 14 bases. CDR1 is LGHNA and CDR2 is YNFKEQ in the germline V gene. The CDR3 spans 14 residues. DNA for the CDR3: TGTGCCAGCAGCCAGGGAAACAGAGGCAACGAGCAGTACTTC. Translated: CASSQGNRGNEQYF.

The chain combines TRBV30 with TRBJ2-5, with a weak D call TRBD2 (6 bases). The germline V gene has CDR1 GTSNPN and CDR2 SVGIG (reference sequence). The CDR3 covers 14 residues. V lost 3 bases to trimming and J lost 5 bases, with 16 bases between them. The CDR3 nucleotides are TGTGCCTGGAGGGTCCCGGGGACTGGGGAGACCCAGTACTTC. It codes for CAWRVPGTGETQYF.

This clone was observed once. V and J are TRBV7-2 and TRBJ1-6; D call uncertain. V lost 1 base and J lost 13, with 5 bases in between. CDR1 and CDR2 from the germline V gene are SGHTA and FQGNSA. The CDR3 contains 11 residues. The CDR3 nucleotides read TGTGCCAGCAGCTTAGGTGGGCCCCTCCACTTT. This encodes CASSLGGPLHF.

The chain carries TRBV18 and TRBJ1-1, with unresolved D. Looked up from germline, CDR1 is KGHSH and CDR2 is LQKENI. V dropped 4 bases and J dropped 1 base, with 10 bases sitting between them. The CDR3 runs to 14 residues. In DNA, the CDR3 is TGTGCCAGCTCACTCCGGGCCCAGAACACTGAAGCTTTCTTT. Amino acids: CASSLRAQNTEAFF.

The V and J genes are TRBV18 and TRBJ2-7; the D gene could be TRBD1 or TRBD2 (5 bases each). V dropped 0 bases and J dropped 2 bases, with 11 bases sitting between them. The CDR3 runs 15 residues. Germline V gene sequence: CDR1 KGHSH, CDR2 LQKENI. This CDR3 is CASSPPNTGPYEQYF. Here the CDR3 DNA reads TGTGCCAGCTCACCACCGAACACGGGACCCTACGAGCAGTACTTC. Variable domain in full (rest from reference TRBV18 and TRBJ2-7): NAGVMQNPRHLVRRRGQEARLRCSPMKGHSHVYWYRQLPEEGLKFMVYLQKENIIDESGMPKERFSAEFPKEGPSILRIQQVVRGDSAAYFCASSPPNTGPYEQYFGPGTRLTVT.

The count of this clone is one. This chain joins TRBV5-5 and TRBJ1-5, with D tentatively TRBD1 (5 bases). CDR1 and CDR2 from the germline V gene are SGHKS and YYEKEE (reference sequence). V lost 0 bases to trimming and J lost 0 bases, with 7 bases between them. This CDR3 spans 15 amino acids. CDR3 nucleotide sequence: TGTGCCAGCAGCTTGGCGACAGTTAGCAATCAGCCCCAGCATTTT. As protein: CASSLATVSNQPQHF.

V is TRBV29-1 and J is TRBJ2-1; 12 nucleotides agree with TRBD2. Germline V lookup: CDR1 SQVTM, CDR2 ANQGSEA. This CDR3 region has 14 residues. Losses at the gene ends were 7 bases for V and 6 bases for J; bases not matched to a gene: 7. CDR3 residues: CSAKGLAGINEQFF. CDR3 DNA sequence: TGCAGCGCCAAAGGACTAGCGGGGATCAATGAGCAGTTCTTC.

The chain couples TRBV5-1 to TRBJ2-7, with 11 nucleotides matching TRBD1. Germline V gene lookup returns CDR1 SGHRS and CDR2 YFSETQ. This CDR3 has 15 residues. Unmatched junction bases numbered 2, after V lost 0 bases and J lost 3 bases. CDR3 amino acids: CASSLVGTGGYEQYF. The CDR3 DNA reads TGCGCCAGCAGCTTGGTAGGGACAGGGGGCTACGAGCAGTACTTC.

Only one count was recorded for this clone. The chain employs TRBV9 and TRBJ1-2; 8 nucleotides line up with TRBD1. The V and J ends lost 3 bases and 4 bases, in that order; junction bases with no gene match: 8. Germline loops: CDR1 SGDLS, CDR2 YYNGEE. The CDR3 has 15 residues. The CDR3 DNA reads TGTGCCAGCAGCGCTTCACCAGGGGGCCCCTATGGCTACACCTTC. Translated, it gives CASSASPGGPYGYTF.